This T cell receptor beta chain was obtained from a study of T cell responses to AZD1222 COVID-19 vaccine. Study conclusions and caveats: Nearly half of unique spike-specific TCRs reportedly avoided B.1.351 and B.1.1.7 mutated regions. Clonal diversity was possibly underestimated, and the donors were mostly white British, with more females. Researchers report vaccine-associated CD4 TCRs spanning spike, with dominance at 160-218 and 743-854. The breadth and depth of Spike-specific TCRs increased once two AZD1222 doses had been given.

Sequencing used immunoSEQ multiplex PCR; TCRdb keeps in-frame clones, though not all of them. The table has roughly 140,000 clones, about nine tenths seen once. The CDR3 totals 15 residues. From germline, CDR1 is KGHSH and CDR2 LQKENI. The V gene end was trimmed by 4 bases and the J gene end by 6 bases; junction bases not matched to a gene: 9. In regard to this clone: Its antigen is undetermined.

The source of this sequence is an adult in good health. V gene TRBV18 combines with J gene TRBJ1-2; TRBD1 matches 9 bases. The sequencing here drew on peripheral blood, taken on day 0 of MenACWY control vaccination. In DNA, the CDR3 is TGTGCCAGCTCACTGGGACAGGGAGGTCAAAATGGCTACACCTTC. Its protein is CASSLGQGGQNGYTF.